The 9 T cell receptor beta chains listed next were all sequenced from one sample in a study of T cell changes during pregnancy in multiple sclerosis. TCRdb's copy holds only in-frame clones and misses some; the assay was immunoSEQ multiplex PCR. This table has around 92,000 clones, under 95% appearing once. The starting material was peripheral blood, obtained after pregnancy. The source of these receptors is a female donor with multiple sclerosis, enrolled in a pregnancy study.

This sequence joins TRBV4-2 and TRBJ2-1; tentative D call: TRBD2 (5 bases). This CDR3 is built from 17 residues. Germline V lookup: CDR1 LGHNA, CDR2 YNFKEQ. The V end was cut by 3 bases, the J end by 1 base, with 16 bases between. The CDR3 spells CASSQVGAGSSYNEQFF. The CDR3 nucleotides are TGTGCCAGCAGCCAGGTCGGTGCGGGTAGTTCCTACAATGAGCAGTTCTTC.

This clone occurred once. In nucleotides, the CDR3 is TGTGCCAGCAGCCAGGCCCCTTCCTACGAGCAGTACTTC. Translating it yields CASSQAPSYEQYF. This sequence joins TRBV11-2 and TRBJ2-7; D is undetermined. Germline V CDR1 and CDR2: SGHAT, FQNNGV. V was cut by 5 bases and J by 1 base, with 9 bases left in between. The length of the CDR3 is 13 residues. Supplemented by reference TRBV11-2 and TRBJ2-7, the full variable domain reads EAGVAQSPRYKIIEKRQSVAFWCNPISGHATLYWYQQILGQGPKLLIQFQNNGVVDDSQLPKDRFSAERLKGVDSTLKIQPAKLEDSAVYLCASSQAPSYEQYFGPGTRLTVT.

This sequence joins TRBV28 and TRBJ2-3; 9 bases agree with TRBD2. In germline, CDR1 is MDHEN, CDR2 SYDVKM. This CDR3 has 13 residues. V lost 4 bases to trimming and J lost 9 bases; unmatched junction nucleotides: 5. For the CDR3, the DNA is TGTGCCAGCAGTTCTCAGCGGGAGGACACGCAGTATTTT. It specifies CASSSQREDTQYF. The full variable domain, in which reference TRBV28 and TRBJ2-3 provide the parts outside the CDR3, is DVKVTQSSRYLVKRTGEKVFLECVQDMDHENMFWYRQDPGLGLRLIYFSYDVKMKEKGDIPEGYSVSREKKERFSLILESASTNQTSMYLCASSSQREDTQYFGPGTRLTVL.

The chain combines TRBV5-1 with TRBJ2-7, with 7 bases aligning to TRBD1. Germline V lookup: CDR1 SGHRS, CDR2 YFSETQ. The CDR3 is 14 residues long. V was clipped by 5 bases and J by 2 bases; unmatched bases: 7. In nucleotides, the CDR3 is TGCGCCAGCAGTCCTACCGACAGGGCCTACGAGCAGTACTTC. Its protein is CASSPTDRAYEQYF.

The chain is built from TRBV6-5 and TRBJ2-4; D perhaps matches TRBD2 (5 bases). CDR1 is MNHEY and CDR2 is SVGAGI in the germline V gene. Trimming shortened V by 6 bases and J by 6 bases, and 15 bases separated the two germline ends. The CDR3 length is 14 residues. Written as DNA, the CDR3 is TGTGCCAGCAGAAGTGAGGGTTCGGCAAACATTCAGTACTTC. Amino acids: CASRSEGSANIQYF.

The J gene is TRBJ2-1, the V gene TRBV9, with D unclear. The CDR3 is made up of 15 amino acids. V dropped 0 bases and J dropped 1 base, with 8 bases sitting between them. CDR1 is SGDLS, CDR2 YYNGEE, per germline. The CDR3 protein is CASSVGIVSYNEQFF. The CDR3 nucleotides are TGTGCCAGCAGCGTAGGCATAGTATCCTACAATGAGCAGTTCTTC. Together with reference TRBV9 and TRBJ2-1, the CDR3 gives the full variable domain: DSGVTQTPKHLITATGQRVTLRCSPRSGDLSVYWYQQSLDQGLQFLIQYYNGEERAKGNILERFSAQQFPDLHSELNLSSLELGDSALYFCASSVGIVSYNEQFFGPGTRLTVL.

The chain's CDR3 is CASSIGGAGTDTQYF. In nucleotides, the CDR3 is TGTGCCAGTAGTATAGGGGGCGCGGGCACAGATACGCAGTATTTT. The chain has TRBV19 and TRBJ2-3, with a possible D match to TRBD1 (5 bases). The germline gives CDR1 LNHDA, CDR2 SQIVND (reference sequence). CDR3 size: 15 residues. Deletions cut 1 base from V and 1 base from J, with 9 bases between.

The gene calls are TRBV27 and TRBJ2-1; D not resolved. V lost 4 bases and J lost 9, with 7 bases in between. Germline V gene lookup returns CDR1 MNHEY and CDR2 SMNVEV (reference sequence). The CDR3 covers 11 residues. CDR3 in amino acids: CASSSTIEQFF. CDR3 nucleotide sequence: TGTGCCAGCAGTTCCACAATTGAGCAGTTCTTC.

V gene TRBV6-5 combines with J gene TRBJ2-2; 10 positions agree with TRBD2. Germline CDR1 MNHEY, CDR2 SVGAGI. V gave up 2 bases and J gave up 6 bases; unmatched junction bases: 6. The CDR3 sequence is 16 residues long. This CDR3 reads CASSYDPSGRPGELFF. The DNA for the CDR3 is TGTGCCAGCAGTTACGATCCTAGCGGGAGACCCGGGGAGCTGTTTTTT.